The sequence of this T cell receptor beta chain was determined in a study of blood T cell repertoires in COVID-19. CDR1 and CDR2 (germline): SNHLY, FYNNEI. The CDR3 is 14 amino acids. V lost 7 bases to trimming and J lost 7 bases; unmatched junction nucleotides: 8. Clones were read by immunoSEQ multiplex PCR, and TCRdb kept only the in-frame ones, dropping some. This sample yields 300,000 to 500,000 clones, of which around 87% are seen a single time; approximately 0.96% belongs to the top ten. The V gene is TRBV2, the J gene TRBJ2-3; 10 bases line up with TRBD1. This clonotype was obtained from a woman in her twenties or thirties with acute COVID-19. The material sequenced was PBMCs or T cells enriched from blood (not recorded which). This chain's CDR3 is CASKGDRGRNTQYF. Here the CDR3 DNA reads TGTGCCAGCAAGGGGGACAGGGGTAGGAATACGCAGTATTTT. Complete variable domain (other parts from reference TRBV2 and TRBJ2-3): EPEVTQTPSHQVTQMGQEVILRCVPISNHLYFYWYRQILGQKVEFLVSFYNNEISEKSEIFDDQFSVERPDGSNFTLKIRSTKLEDSAMYFCASKGDRGRNTQYFGPGTRLTVL.